This T cell receptor beta chain was documented in a study of OX40 agonist ivuxolimab in advanced cancers. With regard to the full study: Ivuxolimab was a fully human IgG2 agonistic monoclonal antibody targeting the costimulatory receptor OX40 (CD134). Intravenous ivuxolimab was administered to patients every 2 weeks at six dose levels: 0.01, 0.1, 0.3, 1.5, 3 and 10 mg/kg. Among the approximately 54 dose-escalation patients, around 19 had hepatocellular carcinoma, roughly 15 melanoma, 9 renal cell carcinoma and 9 head and neck cancer. The dose-escalation cohort was 82.7% male with a mean age of approximately 60 years, ranging from roughly 20 to 80. Prior anti-PD-1, anti-PD-L1 or anti-CTLA-4 therapy was permitted, and 40% of dose-escalation patients had received checkpoint inhibitors. Partial responses occurred in three dose-escalation patients: two with cutaneous melanoma and one with hepatocellular carcinoma. Peripheral TCRbeta sequencing was intended to test whether TCR sequence diversity was altered and clonal T-cell expansion was caused by ivuxolimab. The monotherapy dose-escalation portion (N of about 57 patients) of the phase I ivuxolimab trial is reported in the paper.

General findings and caveats noted by the study authors: In the 0.1-3.0 mg/kg groups, partial responders were among the patients with the lowest normalized peripheral clonal expansion, particularly in CD8+ T cells. The antigen specificity of the clonally expanded peripheral T cells was not determined. Clonal expansion of both CD4+ and CD8+ blood T cells was observed from baseline to week 6 at doses 0.1 to 3.0 mg/kg. After ivuxolimab, expanded clones were on average more numerous among CD8+ T cells than among CD4+ T cells. Low levels of normalized T-cell clonal expansion were also shown by some nonresponding patients.

Comments on this clone: There is no known antigen for this receptor. No per-base quality is available; no much larger clone lies one base away.

Unmatched junction bases come to 9, with V trimmed by 5 bases and J by 4 bases. Based on the germline V gene, the CDR1 and CDR2 sequences are SGHTA and FQGNSA. The CDR3 holds 16 amino acids from the cysteine to the phenylalanine. The entry retains the CDR3 DNA only, 48 bases that are in frame from base 1. Patients with autoimmune disease history or receiving systemic immunosuppression were excluded from the trial. Peripheral blood for TCR sequencing was collected from all dose cohorts at baseline, on cycle 4 day 1, and on cycle 7 day 1. The samples were taken from a phase I, first-in-human, multicenter, open-label dose-escalation trial of ivuxolimab. The trial enrolled adults with locally advanced or metastatic head and neck squamous cell, hepatocellular, melanoma or renal cell carcinoma. Before TCR sequencing, CD4+ T cells and CD8+ T cells from peripheral blood were sorted into separate populations.

For sequencing of the TCRbeta CDR3 region, genomic DNA was extracted from the sorted cells. The immunoSEQ Assay was used for sequencing of TCRbeta CDR3 regions. TCRdb carries this immuneACCESS record with in-frame sequences only. Its versions omit some clonotypes, under half of them owing to an unresolved V gene in the studies checked, with the rest unexplained. The sample has about 62,000 clones on record, around 85% of them singletons. The top ten clones comprise 3% to 4% of the sample. The chain uses TRBV7-2 and TRBJ2-3; the junction holds 10 bases that match TRBD2. The source was CD4+ or CD8+ T cells sorted from blood, collected in a trial of the OX40 agonist ivuxolimab. This TCR was sampled from an adult with an advanced solid tumor such as melanoma, head and neck, liver or kidney cancer. The CDR3 region reads CASSPRLAGVPDTQYF. The sequence in DNA is TGTGCCAGCAGCCCCCGGCTAGCGGGGGTTCCAGATACGCAGTATTTT.